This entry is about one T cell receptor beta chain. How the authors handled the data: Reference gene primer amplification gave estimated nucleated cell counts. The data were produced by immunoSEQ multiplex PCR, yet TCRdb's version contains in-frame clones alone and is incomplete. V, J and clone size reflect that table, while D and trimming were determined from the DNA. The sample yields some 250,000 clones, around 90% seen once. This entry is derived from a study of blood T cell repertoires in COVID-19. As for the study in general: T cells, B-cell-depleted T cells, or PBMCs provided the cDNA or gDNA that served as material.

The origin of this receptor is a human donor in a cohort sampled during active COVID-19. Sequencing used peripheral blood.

Here the CDR3 reads CASSFRGRTGEQYF. The CDR3 DNA follows: TGTGCCAGCAGCTTCCGAGGTCGCACGGGGGAGCAGTACTTC. The V gene is TRBV7-8, the J gene TRBJ2-7; D possibly corresponds to TRBD2 (5 bases). V lost 3 bases to trimming and J lost 7 bases, with 16 bases between them. The CDR3 loop spans 14 amino acids. Germline V lookup: CDR1 SGHVS, CDR2 FQNEAQ.